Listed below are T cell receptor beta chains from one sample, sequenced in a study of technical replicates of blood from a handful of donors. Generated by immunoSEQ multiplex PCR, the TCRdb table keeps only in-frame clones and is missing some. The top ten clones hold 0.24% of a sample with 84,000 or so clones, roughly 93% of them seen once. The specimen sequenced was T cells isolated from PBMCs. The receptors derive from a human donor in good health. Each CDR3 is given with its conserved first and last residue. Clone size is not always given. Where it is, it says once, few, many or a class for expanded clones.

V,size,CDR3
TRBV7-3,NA,CASSERDRDVGGYTF
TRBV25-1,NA,CASSPSYLGRAAGELFF
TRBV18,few,CASSPKAGDSGNTIYF
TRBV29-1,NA,CSVQTGTTTYEQYF
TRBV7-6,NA,CASSFTSRGEQYF
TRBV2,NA,CASSGLAGAYEQYF
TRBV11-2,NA,CASSQPPGLAGGETQYF
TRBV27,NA,CASSRADLNTEAFF
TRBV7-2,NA,CASSRSGGYGYTF
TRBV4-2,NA,CASSQRGYKGNYGYTF
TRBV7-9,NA,CASSLAGTLGNTIYF
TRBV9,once,CASSVGTTNSGNTIYF
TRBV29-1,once,CSVEPHNSGNTIYF
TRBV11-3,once,CASSLDRDAYEQYF
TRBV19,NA,CASSPERGFVRKNIQYF
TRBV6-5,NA,CASSYSIKDSNYGYTF
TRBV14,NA,CASSLSGYNSPLHF
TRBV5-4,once,CASSLELEEETQYF
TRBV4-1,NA,CASSQDAGTRKDNSPLHF
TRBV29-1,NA,CSVEERQGWVAEQFF
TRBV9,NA,CASSVGQNYGYTF
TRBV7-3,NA,CASSLTSGVEYGYTF